This TCR beta chain was observed in a study of blood T cell repertoires in COVID-19 (dated by TCRdb to the early 2020s). Regarding the research as a whole: Samples from collaborators originated in the United States, Italy and Spain and spanned both the acute and convalescent phases of COVID-19. The prospective study material was composed of cDNA or gDNA derived from T cells, B-cell-depleted T cells, or PBMCs. Subjects who had been exposed to COVID-19, were actively infected with it, or had recovered from it provided the deeply sampled blood TCRbeta repertoires that made up the dataset. A freely available public database, intended as a resource for researchers studying the immune response to SARS-CoV-2, is where the repertoires were released. Samples came from the ongoing ImmuneRACE study (first 160 participants) plus 1,254 subjects from 6 global collaborators. A de-identified subject ID, COVID-19 status, age in years and sex were almost always included in the sample metadata. Where HLA class I and class II types were available, the types were taken from metadata supplied by the sample provider, not from assay-based typing. The investigation overall reported the following: The amount of clinical and demographic metadata varied by source and participant and was provided uncurated.

The germline V gene gives CDR1 as MNHEY and CDR2 as SVGAGI. Spanning cysteine to phenylalanine, the CDR3 consists of 14 amino acids. Solely the CDR3 DNA is kept, with 42 bases framed from the first base. V loses 2 bases, J loses 0 bases, and the germline ends lie 8 bases apart. At one collaborating source in Seattle, patients were enrolled during active infection and were followed longitudinally through the course of disease. Each collaborating institution followed its own protocols to collect whole blood in K2EDTA tubes. For TCRbeta analysis, collaborators shipped samples in one of three forms: frozen whole blood, isolated PBMCs, or DNA extracted from either of those sample types. TCRbeta CDR3 regions were amplified from genomic DNA using the immunoSEQ Assay, a bias-controlled multiplex PCR. For the original study's pipeline: The number of nucleated cells in each sample was estimated by amplification of reference gene primers within the assay. Sequence reads were collapsed and filtered to measure the absolute abundance of every unique TCRbeta CDR3 rearrangement. For each sample, productive Simpson clonality was calculated as the square root of Simpson's diversity index over productive rearrangements. In its TCRdb copy, this immuneACCESS table keeps in-frame sequences only and misses some clones. Where compared with another copy, unresolved V genes explain less than half of these, and the others have no known cause. The DNA gave D and trimming, while V, J and clone size come from that table. The sample has about 56,000 clones on record, approximately 92% of them singletons. Of the sample, 43% falls within the top ten clones.

Comments on this clone: What antigen it recognizes has not been identified. One base away there is no much larger clone; base qualities are not given.

Here the chain combines TRBV6-5 and TRBJ2-7, with the identity of the D gene unclear. The sequence came from an older woman with COVID-19, enrolled during active disease. Sequencing was carried out using peripheral blood. The CDR3 has the sequence CASSYASISYEQYF. The DNA sequence reads TGTGCCAGCAGTTACGCATCTATCTCCTACGAGCAGTACTTC.